Listed below are T cell receptor beta chains from one sample, sequenced in a study of Ad26.COV2.S vaccination and SARS-CoV-2 variants. Assay: immunoSEQ multiplex PCR; the TCRdb copy retains only in-frame clones and omits some. Of about 460,000 clones listed, about 89% are singletons. Material: peripheral blood, obtained in a trial of Ad26.COV2.S vaccine versus placebo. These receptors all come from a person aged 18-60 years who received the Ad26.COV2.S COVID-19 vaccine or a placebo. Each CDR3 is given with its conserved first and last residue. D genes are given only for firm matches. Clone size is not always given. Where it is, it says once, few, many or a class for expanded clones.

-	TRBV27	TRBJ2-6	-	TGTGCCAGCAGGCCGAGCAGGGTCTCTGGGGCCAACGTCCTGACTTTC	CASRPSRVSGANVLTF
once	TRBV30	TRBJ2-1	-	TGTGCCTGGAACAGGGTAGTTACTTACGAGCAGTTCTTC	CAWNRVVTYEQFF
-	TRBV28	TRBJ1-2	-	TGTGCCAGCAGTTCTGGACAAGACCGATCCTACTATGGCTACACCTTC	CASSSGQDRSYYGYTF
-	TRBV19	TRBJ1-3	TRBD1	TGTGCCAGTCGGGACAGGACCTCTGGAAACACCATATATTTT	CASRDRTSGNTIYF
once	TRBV28	TRBJ2-6	TRBD1	TGTGCCAGCAGTGCCAGACAGGGGTTCCCTGGGGCCAACGTCCTGACTTTC	CASSARQGFPGANVLTF
-	TRBV5-1	TRBJ1-2	-	TGCGCCAGCAGCTTGGGCACTAACTATGGCTACACCTTC	CASSLGTNYGYTF
-	TRBV27	TRBJ1-6	-	TGTGCCAGCAGATATCTGTGGGGTCCCTATAATTCACCCCTCCACTTT	CASRYLWGPYNSPLHF
-	TRBV9	TRBJ2-7	TRBD2	TGTGCCAGCAGCGTGGGACTAGCGGGGGTCTACGAGCAGTACTTC	CASSVGLAGVYEQYF
-	TRBV30	TRBJ2-2	-	TGTGCCTGGAGCCTTGGATATTACGGGGAGCTGTTTTTT	CAWSLGYYGELFF
-	TRBV18	TRBJ2-3	-	TGTGCCAGCTCACCACCGGATGGTACTAGCACAGATACGCAGTATTTT	CASSPPDGTSTDTQYF
-	TRBV20-1	TRBJ1-1	-	TGCAGTGCTAAGAACTGGGAAGTTTTCTTT	CSAKNWEVFF
-	TRBV18	TRBJ2-1	-	TGTGCCAGCTCACCTCGAGAGGGGCTGGGGTACAATGAGCAGTTCTTC	CASSPREGLGYNEQFF
-	TRBV6-5	TRBJ2-7	-	TGTGCCAGCAGTCCCTTTTCGAGCTCCTACGAGCAGTACTTC	CASSPFSSSYEQYF
few	TRBV6-2/TRBV6-3	TRBJ2-7	TRBD2	TGTGCCAGCAGCTCCGGGACTAGCGGACCCTACGAGCAGTACTTC	CASSSGTSGPYEQYF
-	TRBV28	TRBJ2-3	-	TGTGCCAGCAGTTTAAGGACACCTAGCACAGATACGCAGTATTTT	CASSLRTPSTDTQYF
-	TRBV2	TRBJ1-2	-	TGTGCCAGCAGTCGAGTCCTCCCATATGGCTACACCTTC	CASSRVLPYGYTF
-	TRBV7-8	TRBJ1-2	-	TGTGCCAGCAGCCCTGACCTCTATGGCTACACCTTC	CASSPDLYGYTF
-	TRBV12-3/TRBV12-4	TRBJ1-1	-	TGTGCCAGCAAACGGACGAACACTGAAGCTTTCTTT	CASKRTNTEAFF
-	TRBV6-5	TRBJ1-1	TRBD1	TGTGCCACATCACCGGACAGGAACCCAGGCACTGAAGCTTTCTTT	CATSPDRNPGTEAFF
-	TRBV6-6	TRBJ1-4	TRBD1	TGTGCCAGCAGGGGGACAGCTAATGAAAAACTGTTTTTT	CASRGTANEKLFF
-	TRBV19	TRBJ2-1	TRBD2	TGTGCCAGTAGTTCCCGATCCGGGACTAGCGGTTACAATGAGCAGTTCTTC	CASSSRSGTSGYNEQFF
-	TRBV3-1/TRBV3-2	TRBJ1-2	-	TGTGCCAGCAGCCAAGTAGTGGCCAACCGCTATGGCTACACCTTC	CASSQVVANRYGYTF
-	TRBV27	TRBJ2-7	-	TGTGCCAGCAGTTTAGCAGGGACAACCTACGAGCAGTACTTC	CASSLAGTTYEQYF
-	TRBV27	TRBJ2-7	-	TGTGCCAGCAGTTCCAACAGATATGTAGGGTTCGGGGAGCAGTACTTC	CASSSNRYVGFGEQYF
-	TRBV3-1/TRBV3-2	TRBJ2-7	TRBD1	TGTGCCAGCAGCCACTGGGGACAGGGGTCCTACGAGCAGTACTTC	CASSHWGQGSYEQYF
-	TRBV19	TRBJ2-6	-	TGTGCCAGTAGCCCGACGGGGGCCAACGTCCTGACTTTC	CASSPTGANVLTF
-	TRBV15	TRBJ1-1	-	TGTGCCACCAGCAGATTAGGGGCTGAAGCTTTCTTT	CATSRLGAEAFF
-	TRBV20-1	TRBJ2-7	-	TGCAGTGCAGCTCGGTTTTCCGAGCAGTACTTC	CSAARFSEQYF